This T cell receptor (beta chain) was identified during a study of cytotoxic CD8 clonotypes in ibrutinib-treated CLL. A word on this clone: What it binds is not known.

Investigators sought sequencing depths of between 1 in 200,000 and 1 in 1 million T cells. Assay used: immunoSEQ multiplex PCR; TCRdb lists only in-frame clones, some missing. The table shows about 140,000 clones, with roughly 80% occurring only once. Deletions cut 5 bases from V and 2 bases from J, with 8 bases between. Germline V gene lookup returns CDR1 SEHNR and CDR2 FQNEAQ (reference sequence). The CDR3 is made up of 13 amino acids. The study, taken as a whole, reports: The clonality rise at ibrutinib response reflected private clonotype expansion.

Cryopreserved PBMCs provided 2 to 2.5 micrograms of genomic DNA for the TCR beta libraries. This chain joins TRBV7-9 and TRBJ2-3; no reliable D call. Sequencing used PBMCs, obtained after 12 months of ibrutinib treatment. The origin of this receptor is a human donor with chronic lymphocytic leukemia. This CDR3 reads CASSQTHTDTQYF. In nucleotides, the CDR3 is TGTGCCAGCAGCCAAACCCACACAGATACGCAGTATTTT.